This TCR beta chain was profiled in a study of T cells and Merkel cell carcinoma outcomes (dated by TCRdb to between 2020 and 2021). Regarding the complete study: The study looked at whether the tumor T-cell repertoire and T-cell density could predict clinical outcome in patients with Merkel cell carcinoma.

Libraries were made using the immunoSEQ multiplex PCR assay. TCRdb holds this immuneACCESS table with in-frame rearrangements only. Some clones are missing; in checked studies, unresolved V genes explain under half, and the rest has no known cause. The sample contains 15,000 or so clones, around 87% of them found a single time. The ten biggest clones cover less than 9.5% of the sample. On this clone itself: It lacks a known antigen. Base quality data are lacking; no much larger clone is found one base away.

Results and caveats for the whole study, not just this receptor: T-cell repertoire features combined with T-cell density were reported to predict clinical outcomes in Merkel cell carcinoma patients.

The samples were taken from patients with Merkel cell carcinoma. Measured from the cysteine to the phenylalanine, the CDR3 is 14 residues long. The DNA shown is the 42-base CDR3, in frame from base 1. The CDR1 and CDR2 encoded by the germline V gene are SGHDT and YYEEEE. The V and J ends are trimmed by 4 bases and 0 bases, leaving 8 bases between them. The sample comprised tumor tissue from Merkel cell carcinoma. The TCR originated in a human donor with Merkel cell carcinoma. Here the chain combines TRBV5-6 and TRBJ1-3; the D gene identity is not certain. The nucleotide sequence reads TGTGCCAGCAGCCTCGGGCCCTCTGGAAACACCATATATTTT. It codes for CASSLGPSGNTIYF. The full variable domain, completed from the reference TRBV5-6 and TRBJ1-3 proteins outside the CDR3, reads DAGVTQSPTHLIKTRGQQVTLRCSPKSGHDTVSWYQQALGQGPQFIFQYYEEEERQRGNFPDRFSGHQFPNYSSELNVNALLLGDSALYLCASSLGPSGNTIYFGEGSWLTVV.